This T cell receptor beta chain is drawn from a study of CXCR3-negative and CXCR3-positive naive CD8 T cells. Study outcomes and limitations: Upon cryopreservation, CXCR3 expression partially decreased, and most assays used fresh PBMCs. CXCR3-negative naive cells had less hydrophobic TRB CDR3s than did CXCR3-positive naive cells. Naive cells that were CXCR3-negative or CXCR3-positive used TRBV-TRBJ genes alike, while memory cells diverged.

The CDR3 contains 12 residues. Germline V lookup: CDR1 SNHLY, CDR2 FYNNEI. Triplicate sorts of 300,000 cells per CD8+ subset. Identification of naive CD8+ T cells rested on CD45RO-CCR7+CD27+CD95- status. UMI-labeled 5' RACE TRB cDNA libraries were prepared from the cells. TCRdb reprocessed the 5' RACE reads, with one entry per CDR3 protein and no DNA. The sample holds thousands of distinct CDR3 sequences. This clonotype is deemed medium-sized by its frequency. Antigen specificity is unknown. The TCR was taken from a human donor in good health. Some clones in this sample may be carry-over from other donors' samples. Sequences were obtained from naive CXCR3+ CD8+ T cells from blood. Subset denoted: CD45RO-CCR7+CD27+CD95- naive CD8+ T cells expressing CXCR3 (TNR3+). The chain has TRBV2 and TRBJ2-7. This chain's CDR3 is CASSEAMDEQYF.